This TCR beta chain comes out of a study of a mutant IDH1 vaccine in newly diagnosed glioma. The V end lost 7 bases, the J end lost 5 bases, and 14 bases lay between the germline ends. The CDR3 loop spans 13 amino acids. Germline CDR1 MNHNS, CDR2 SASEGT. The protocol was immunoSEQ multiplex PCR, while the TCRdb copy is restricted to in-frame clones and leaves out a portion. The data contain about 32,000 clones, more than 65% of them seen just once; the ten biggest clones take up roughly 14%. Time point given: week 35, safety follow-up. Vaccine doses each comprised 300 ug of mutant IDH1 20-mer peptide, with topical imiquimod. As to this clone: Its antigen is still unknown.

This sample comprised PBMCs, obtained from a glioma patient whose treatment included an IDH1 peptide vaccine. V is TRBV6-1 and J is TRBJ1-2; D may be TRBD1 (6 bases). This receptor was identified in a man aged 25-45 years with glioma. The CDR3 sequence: CASTLGHLYGYTF. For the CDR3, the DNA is TGTGCCAGCACCCTGGGACACCTTTATGGCTACACCTTC.